The TCR beta chain under discussion was sequenced for a study of cytomegalovirus exposure and HLA in healthy donors. The study ran its PCR with 60 Vbeta and 13 Jbeta primers. TCRdb's copy holds only in-frame clones and misses some; the assay was immunoSEQ multiplex PCR. The sample holds about 120,000 clones, less than 80% seen once. This clone was detected only a few times. The CDR3 spans 17 residues. Trimming stripped 0 bases from V and 2 bases from J, with 11 bases between. Germline assignment: CDR1 LGHNA and CDR2 YSLEER. This TCR came from a woman aged 45-59 years in good health and CMV-seronegative. The material sequenced was PBMCs. The gene calls are TRBV4-3 and TRBJ2-6; D gene ambiguous. In nucleotides, the CDR3 is TGCGCCAGCAGCCAAGATCGGTCCCTGACTGGGGCCAACGTCCTGACTTTC. Protein product: CASSQDRSLTGANVLTF.